This is a list of T cell receptor beta chains from one sample in a study of human T cells and chemical hapten exposure. MiXCR was run by TCRdb on the RACE reads, yielding one entry per CDR3 protein. The sample lists a few hundred thousand distinct CDR3 sequences; approximately 8.6% were seen once. Sample: whole blood, taken in connection with sensitization to the hapten diphenylcyclopropenone (DPC). The source is a woman aged 40 to 55 with alopecia areata. Some clones in this sample may be carry-over from other donors' samples. Each CDR3 is given without its conserved first and last residue. Some rows mark clone size as missing; the rest say once, few, many or name a class of expanded clone.

clone size	J gene	V gene	CDR3 protein
few	TRBJ2-7	TRBV21-1	ASRFRVFIGSSYEQY
few	TRBJ2-7	TRBV6-2/TRBV6-3	ASTRLSSYEQY
many	TRBJ1-4	TRBV20-1	SAAPWILNEKLF
few	TRBJ1-1	TRBV7-2	ASSPPGPRGAF
.	TRBJ2-4	TRBV7-3	ASSLPGQGIQY
.	TRBJ2-2	TRBV24-1	ATSASMGQGAGTGELF
many	TRBJ2-7	TRBV28	ASSLSGISYEQY
.	TRBJ2-7	TRBV20-1	SAVAGGRTYEQY
few	TRBJ1-5	TRBV3-1	ASSQAPGVQPQH
.	TRBJ2-7	TRBV7-9	ASSPGLGNEQY
many	TRBJ1-2	TRBV3-1	ASSTGIYGYT
.	TRBJ2-7	TRBV12-3/TRBV12-4	ASSLRTGSYEQY
.	TRBJ2-5	TRBV5-1	ASSLGQAEVQY
few	TRBJ2-5	TRBV15	ATSSIAGRETQY
many	TRBJ2-1	TRBV15	ATSSTRRGLTLGEQF
few	TRBJ2-7	TRBV6-2/TRBV6-3	ASHGGTGRYEQY